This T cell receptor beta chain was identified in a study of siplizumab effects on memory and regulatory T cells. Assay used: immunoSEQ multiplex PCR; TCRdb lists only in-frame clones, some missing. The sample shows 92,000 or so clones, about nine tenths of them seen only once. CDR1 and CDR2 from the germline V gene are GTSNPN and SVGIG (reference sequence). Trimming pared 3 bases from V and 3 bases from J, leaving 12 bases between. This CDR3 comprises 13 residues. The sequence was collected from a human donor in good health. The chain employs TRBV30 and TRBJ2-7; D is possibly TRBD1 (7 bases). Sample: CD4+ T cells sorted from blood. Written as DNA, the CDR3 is TGTGCCTGGAGGACTCAGGGGGGCTACGAGCAGTACTTC. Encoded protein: CAWRTQGGYEQYF.